There are many counts of the clone carrying this TCR beta chain. The source of the sample is a study of CD8 T cells in ankylosing spondylitis. Molecular-barcoded quantitative 5'-RACE produced these TCR beta libraries. One entry per CDR3 protein, called by TCRdb with MiXCR from the 5' RACE reads. This table holds 250,000 to 400,000 distinct CDR3 sequences, around 10% found once. The CDR3 is 15 residues long. V was pared by 4 bases and J by 6 bases, with 20 bases between. Germline V lookup: CDR1 SGHRS, CDR2 YFSETQ. The chain is built from TRBV5-1 and TRBJ2-7, with no clear D. The sample was blood, either unsorted or a sorted T cell fraction (not recorded which). The receptor comes from a female donor with ankylosing spondylitis or in good health (not recorded which). CDR3 in amino acids: CASSPLASSLGEQYF. CDR3 DNA: TGCGCCAGCAGCCCCCTGGCTAGTAGCTTAGGCGAGCAGTACTTC.